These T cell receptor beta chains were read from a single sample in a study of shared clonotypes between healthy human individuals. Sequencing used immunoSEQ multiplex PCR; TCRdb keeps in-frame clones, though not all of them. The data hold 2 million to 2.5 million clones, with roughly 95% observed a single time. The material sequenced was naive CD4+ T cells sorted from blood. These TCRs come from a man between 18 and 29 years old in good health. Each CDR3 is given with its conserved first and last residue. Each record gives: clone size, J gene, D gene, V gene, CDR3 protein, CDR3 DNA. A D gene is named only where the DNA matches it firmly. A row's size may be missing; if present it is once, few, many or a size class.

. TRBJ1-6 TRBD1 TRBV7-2 CASTLDRGPNSPLHF TGTGCCAGCACCTTAGACAGGGGGCCTAATTCACCCCTCCACTTT
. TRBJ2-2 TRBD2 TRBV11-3 CASSLRLAGVNGELFF TGTGCCAGCAGCCTTAGACTAGCGGGAGTTAACGGGGAGCTGTTTTTT
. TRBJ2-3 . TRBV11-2 CASSYGGGLLNTQYF TGTGCCAGCAGCTACGGTGGGGGATTGCTAAATACGCAGTATTTT
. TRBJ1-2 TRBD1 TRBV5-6 CASSSGQGEGYGYTF TGTGCCAGCAGCTCAGGACAGGGGGAGGGCTATGGCTACACCTTC
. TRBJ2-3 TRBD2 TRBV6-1 CASSEPPRGGASTDTQYF TGTGCCAGCAGTGAACCGCCTCGGGGGGGAGCTAGCACAGATACGCAGTATTTT
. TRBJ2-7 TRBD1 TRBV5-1 CASSLSGGYYEQYF TGCGCCAGCAGCTTATCAGGGGGCTACTACGAGCAGTACTTC
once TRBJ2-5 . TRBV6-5 CASSYPYPGETQYF TGTGCCAGCAGTTACCCCTACCCCGGGGAGACCCAGTACTTC
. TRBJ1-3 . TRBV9 CASSKGSGNTIYF TGTGCCAGCAGTAAGGGCTCTGGAAACACCATATATTTT
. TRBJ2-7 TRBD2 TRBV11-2 CASSLARPRLAGNYEQYF TGTGCCAGCAGCTTAGCACGTCCTCGACTAGCGGGAAACTACGAGCAGTACTTC
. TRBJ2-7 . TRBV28 CASTRSGASIPHEQYF TGTGCCAGCACCAGGTCGGGGGCGAGCATTCCCCACGAGCAGTACTTC
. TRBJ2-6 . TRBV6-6 CASSYSSGANVLTF TGTGCCAGCAGTTACTCCTCTGGGGCCAACGTCCTGACTTTC
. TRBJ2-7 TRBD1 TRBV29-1 CSVDQGAGEQYF TGCAGCGTTGACCAGGGGGCGGGGGAGCAGTACTTC
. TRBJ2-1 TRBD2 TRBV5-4 CASSTGLADEQFF TGTGCCAGCAGCACGGGACTAGCAGATGAGCAGTTCTTC